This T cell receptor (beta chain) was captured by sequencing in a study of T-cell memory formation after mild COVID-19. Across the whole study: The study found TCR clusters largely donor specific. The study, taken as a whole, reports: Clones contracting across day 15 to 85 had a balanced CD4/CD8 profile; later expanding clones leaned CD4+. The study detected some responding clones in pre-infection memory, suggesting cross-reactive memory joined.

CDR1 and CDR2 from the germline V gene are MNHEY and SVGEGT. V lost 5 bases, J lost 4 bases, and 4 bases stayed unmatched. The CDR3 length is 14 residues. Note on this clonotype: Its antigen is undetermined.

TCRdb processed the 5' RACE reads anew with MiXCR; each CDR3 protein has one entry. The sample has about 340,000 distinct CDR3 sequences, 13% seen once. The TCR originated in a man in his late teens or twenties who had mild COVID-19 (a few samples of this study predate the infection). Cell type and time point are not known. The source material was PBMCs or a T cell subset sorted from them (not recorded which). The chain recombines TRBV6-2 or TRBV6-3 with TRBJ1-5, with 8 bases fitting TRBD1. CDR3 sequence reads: CASSPRQGNQPQHF. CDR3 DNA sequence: TGTGCCAGCAGTCCGCGACAGGGGAATCAGCCCCAGCATTTT.